This T cell receptor beta chain was retrieved from a study of cytomegalovirus exposure and HLA in healthy donors. Study in general: Researchers previously reported finding fewer than 140 million unique TCR beta sequences from about 170 million T cells. Study-wide results and limits: The later analysis indicated that the majority of CMV-associated TCR beta chains appeared HLA-restricted. Previously analyzed data showed that most TCR beta V segments were productive at a frequency of about 87% or about 30%. A later analysis linked about 17,000 TCR beta sequences to HLA alleles at 0.05 false discovery rate.

V trimming: 2 bases; J trimming: 8 bases; junction bases outside the gene matches: 5. This CDR3 region has 16 residues. Germline values: CDR1 MNHEY, CDR2 SVGAGI. PCR was performed using 60 Vbeta and 13 Jbeta primers. Clones were sequenced by immunoSEQ multiplex PCR, and TCRdb holds only the in-frame ones, with some missing. The table lists about 170,000 clones, 70% to 80% of them singletons, with about 2% in the top ten. Worth noting for this clone: Its antigen remains unknown.

This TCR came from a woman aged 25-40 years in good health and CMV-seropositive. Specimen: PBMCs. The chain is built from TRBV6-5 and TRBJ2-4; 14 nucleotides match TRBD2. Here the CDR3 reads CASSYRLAGGPDIQYF. The DNA of the CDR3 is TGTGCCAGCAGTTACAGACTAGCGGGAGGGCCGGACATTCAGTACTTC.